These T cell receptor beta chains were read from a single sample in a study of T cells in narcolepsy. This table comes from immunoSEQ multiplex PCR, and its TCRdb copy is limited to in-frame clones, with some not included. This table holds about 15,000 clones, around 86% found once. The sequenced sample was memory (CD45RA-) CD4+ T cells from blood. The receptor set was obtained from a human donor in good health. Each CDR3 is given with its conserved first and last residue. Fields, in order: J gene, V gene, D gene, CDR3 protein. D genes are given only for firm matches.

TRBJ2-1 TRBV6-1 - CASSSTLGSYNEQFF
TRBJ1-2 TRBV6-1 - CASSPTPSGAHTF
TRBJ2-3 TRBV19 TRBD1 CASSLRQGRGTDTQYF
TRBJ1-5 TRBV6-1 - CASSAGGFGKPQHF
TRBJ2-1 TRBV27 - CASSLSVNTNEQFF
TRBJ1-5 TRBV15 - CATSPGARNQPQHF
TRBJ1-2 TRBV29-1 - CSVVPATGGGGYTF
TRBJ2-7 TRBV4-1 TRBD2 CASSQESRLAGEQYF
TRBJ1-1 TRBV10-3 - CAIKGPNTEAFF
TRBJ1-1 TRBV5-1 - CASRINSGEAFF
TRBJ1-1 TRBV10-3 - CALPRGDEAFF
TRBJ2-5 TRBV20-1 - CSATVGETQYF
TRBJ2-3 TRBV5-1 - CASSLDSRTDTQYF
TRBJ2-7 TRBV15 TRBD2 CATSRVVGRGGYEQYF
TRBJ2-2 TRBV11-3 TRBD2 CASSSSSSGRAHGELFF
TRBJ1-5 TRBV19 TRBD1 CASSIEDRAYQPQHF
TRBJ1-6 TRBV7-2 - CASSLGQAYNSPLHF
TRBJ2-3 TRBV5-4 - CASSSGTTSTDTQYF
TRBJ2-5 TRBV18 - CASLPGQETQYF
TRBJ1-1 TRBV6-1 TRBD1 CASRNRGRGAFF
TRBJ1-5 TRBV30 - CAWSGGDNQPQHF
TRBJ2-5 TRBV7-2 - CASSLNGGRETQYF
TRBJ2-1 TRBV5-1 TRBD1 CASSLVQGPSLHNEQFF
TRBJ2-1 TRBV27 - CASSLSRGRTNEQFF
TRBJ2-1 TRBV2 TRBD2 CASRRREGDNEQFF
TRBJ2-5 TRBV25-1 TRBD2 CASSNSGGASKTQYF
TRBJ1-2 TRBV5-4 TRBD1 CASSPSGQGYGYTF
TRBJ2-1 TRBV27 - CASSSRLGTKQFF
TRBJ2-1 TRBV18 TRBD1 CASSPGQFGNEQFF
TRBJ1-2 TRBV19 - CASSMAANYGYTF
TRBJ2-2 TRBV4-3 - CASSPVRGVGELFF
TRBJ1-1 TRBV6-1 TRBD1 CASTRQGGTEAFF
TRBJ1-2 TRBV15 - CATSRDSWAENYGYTF
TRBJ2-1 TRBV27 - CASSSFQFPYNEQFF
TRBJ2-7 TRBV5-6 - CASSFGGGSPEQYF
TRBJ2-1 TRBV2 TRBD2 CASSEVLAANNEQFF
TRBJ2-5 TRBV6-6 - CASSPPGSQETQYF
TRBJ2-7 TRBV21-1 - CASPPRAPYEQYF
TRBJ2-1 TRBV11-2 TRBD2 CASSRLTGGGLSEQFF
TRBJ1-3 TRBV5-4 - CASSIPGDSGNTIYF
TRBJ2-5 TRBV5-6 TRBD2 CASSFILAGEGETQYF
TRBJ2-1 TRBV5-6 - CASSRVRGDYNEQFF
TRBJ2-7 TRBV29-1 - CSGLSGAHEQYF
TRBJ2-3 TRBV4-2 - CASSQVGTITDTQYF
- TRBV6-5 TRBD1 CASRRDRASYEQYF
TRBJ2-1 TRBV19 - CASSPDGRGYNEQFF
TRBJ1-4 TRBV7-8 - CASSSYRFATNEKLFF
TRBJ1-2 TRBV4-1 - CASSQQGLYGYTF
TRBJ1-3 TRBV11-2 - CASSLGGISGNTIYF
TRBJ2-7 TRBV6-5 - CASSYSGKQYF
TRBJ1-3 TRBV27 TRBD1 CASSSGRGFSGNTIYF